The 16 T cell receptor beta chains in this list originate from one sample, sequenced in a study of blood T cells in healthy people across ages. Through a sample-barcoded 5' primer and a J-beta primer mix, a second PCR was run for roughly 7 to 12 cycles. TCRdb re-derived calls from the 5' RACE reads in MiXCR, one entry per CDR3 protein. Of some 1,800,000 distinct CDR3 sequences listed, about two fifths are singletons. Source material: blood. Receptors were obtained from a human donor in good health.

The V gene is TRBV29-1, the J gene TRBJ2-7, with D possibly matching TRBD1 (6 bases). The CDR3 is made up of 12 amino acids. The V and J ends lost 4 bases and 5 bases respectively, with 12 bases between them. Germline CDR1 is SQVTM and CDR2 is ANQGSEA. The CDR3 DNA is TGCAGCGTTGTCGGCAGGGGAGACGAGCAGTACTTC. It translates to CSVVGRGDEQYF.

This clonotype was recorded at least ten times. The chain has TRBV7-2 and TRBJ2-1, with TRBD2 matching over 11 bases. Per germline, CDR1 SGHTA and CDR2 FQGNSA. V was clipped by 3 bases and J by 1 base; unmatched bases: 2. The CDR3 extends over 16 amino acids. CDR3 coding DNA: TGTGCCAGCAGCTTTACTAGCGGGGGATCCTACAATGAGCAGTTCTTC. Translation: CASSFTSGGSYNEQFF.

This chain uses TRBV5-1 with TRBJ1-3; D not certain. The germline CDR1 and CDR2 sequences are SGHRS and YFSETQ. The CDR3 runs 16 residues. The V and J ends lost 4 bases and 0 bases respectively, with 14 bases between them. This CDR3 is CASSGYGIASGNTIYF. For the CDR3, the DNA is TGCGCCAGCAGCGGTTACGGGATCGCCTCTGGAAACACCATATATTTT.

This sequence joins TRBV4-2 and TRBJ1-4; D gene uncertain. This CDR3 is 14 amino acids long. Trimming took 1 base from V and 8 from J, leaving 11 bases between them. Germline CDR1 and CDR2: LGHNA and YNFKEQ. CDR3 coding DNA: TGTGCCAGCAGCCAAGTGAAAGAGGGCGAAAAACTGTTTTTT. It yields the protein CASSQVKEGEKLFF.

The CDR3 loop reads CASNRGLSTDTQYF. CDR3 DNA sequence: TGTGCCAGCAACAGGGGCCTTAGCACAGATACGCAGTATTTT. The rearrangement joins TRBV7-2 to TRBJ2-3, with 7 nucleotides matching TRBD1. Germline V lookup: CDR1 SGHTA, CDR2 FQGNSA. The CDR3 covers 14 residues. V lost 7 bases to trimming and J lost 0 bases; unmatched junction nucleotides: 4.

This chain connects TRBV12-3 or TRBV12-4 to TRBJ2-1, with D perhaps being TRBD1 or TRBD2 (6 bases each). CDR3 size: 14 residues. V was clipped by 5 bases and J by 4 bases, with 12 bases between them. CDR3 coding DNA: TGTGCCAGCAGTAGGGGGGACGGATACAATGAGCAGTTCTTC. Its protein is CASSRGDGYNEQFF.

This clonotype was observed a handful of times. V usage is TRBV7-2 and J usage is TRBJ2-1, with D perhaps matching TRBD2 (5 bases). The ends were cut back, 5 bases at V and 5 bases at J, with 13 bases in the middle. This CDR3 is 14 amino acids long. The V gene's germline CDR1 is SGHTA and CDR2 FQGNSA. CDR3 loop: CASSTRLRHNEQFF. Written as DNA, the CDR3 is TGTGCCAGCAGCACCAGACTAAGGCACAATGAGCAGTTCTTC.

This chain uses TRBV4-3 with TRBJ2-1; no clear D gene. The germline CDR1 and CDR2 sequences are LGHNA and YSLEER. V was pared by 1 base and J by 9 bases, with 10 bases between. The CDR3 spans 13 residues. The CDR3 bases are TGCGCCAGCAGCCAAGCTCTAATTGGTGAGCAGTTCTTC. Encoded protein: CASSQALIGEQFF.

The V and J genes are TRBV4-1 and TRBJ2-1; TRBD2 agrees at 7 bases. From germline, CDR1 is MGHRA and CDR2 YSYEKL. J was trimmed by 4 bases and V by 3 bases; bases with no gene match: 9. This CDR3 has 16 amino acids. The CDR3 bases are TGCGCCAGCAGCCACCCGCGGGCTAGCGGTTACAATGAGCAGTTCTTC. It encodes CASSHPRASGYNEQFF.

V is TRBV10-3 and J is TRBJ2-5, with 10 bases that match TRBD2. Trimming removed 6 bases from V and 4 bases from J; junction bases left unmatched: 5. CDR3 length: 14 amino acids. Germline loops: CDR1 ENHRY, CDR2 SYGVKD. Written as DNA, the CDR3 is TGTGCCATCAGGTCTAGCGGGGGTTCAGAGACCCAGTACTTC. Protein sequence: CAIRSSGGSETQYF.

The V and J genes are TRBV5-6 and TRBJ2-1, with D perhaps matching TRBD1 or TRBD2 (5 bases each). There are 11 residues in the CDR3. Germline CDR1 reads SGHDT; CDR2 reads YYEEEE. The V end was cut by 0 bases, the J end by 12 bases, with 7 bases between. The CDR3 sequence: CASSLAGRQFF. As DNA, the CDR3 is TGTGCCAGCAGCTTGGCAGGGAGGCAGTTCTTC. The whole variable domain, filled in from reference TRBV5-6 and TRBJ2-1, reads DAGVTQSPTHLIKTRGQQVTLRCSPKSGHDTVSWYQQALGQGPQFIFQYYEEEERQRGNFPDRFSGHQFPNYSSELNVNALLLGDSALYLCASSLAGRQFFGPGTRLTVL.

The genes are TRBV7-2 and TRBJ2-6; D gene ambiguous. This CDR3 is 16 amino acids long. Trimming shortened V by 8 bases and J by 0 bases, and 14 bases separated the two germline ends. Germline CDR1 SGHTA, CDR2 FQGNSA. The CDR3 here is CASALSTGSGANVLTF. CDR3 in DNA: TGTGCCAGCGCCTTAAGCACTGGCTCTGGGGCCAACGTCCTGACTTTC.

Comment on this clonotype: At one boundary the junction diverges from the germline segment, which might be a read error. The chain's CDR3 is CASSLTAENIRYF. As DNA, the CDR3 is TGCGCCAGCAGCTTAACAGCCGAAAACATTCGGTACTTC. This chain joins TRBV5-1 and TRBJ2-4; D gene uncertain. This CDR3 contains 13 residues. Germline V gene data show CDR1 as SGHRS and CDR2 as YFSETQ.

The chain employs TRBV4-3 and TRBJ2-1; TRBD1 aligns across 7 bases. Germline assignment: CDR1 LGHNA and CDR2 YSLEER. The CDR3 is made up of 16 amino acids. Unmatched junction bases numbered 11, after V lost 1 base and J lost 8 bases. CDR3 loop: CASSQGPRQGFDEQFF. The CDR3 DNA reads TGCGCCAGCAGCCAAGGGCCGAGACAGGGCTTCGATGAGCAGTTCTTC.

The chain has TRBV3-1 and TRBJ2-1; possible D gene TRBD2, 5 bases. The CDR3 contains 14 residues. Trimming took off 4 bases at V and 5 bases at J, with 12 bases between the two ends. In germline, CDR1 is LGHDT, CDR2 YNNKEL (reference sequence). CDR3: CASSRFLAHNEQFF. CDR3 DNA sequence: TGTGCCAGCAGCCGATTCCTAGCCCACAATGAGCAGTTCTTC.

The chain carries TRBV2 and TRBJ1-2; no firm D call. V was clipped by 6 bases and J by 5 bases, with 4 bases between them. The CDR3 has 10 amino acids. Germline V CDR1 and CDR2: SNHLY, FYNNEI. The CDR3 DNA follows: TGTGCCAGCAGATATTATGGCTACACCTTC. Protein sequence: CASRYYGYTF.